This T cell receptor (beta chain) derives from a study of cytotoxic CD8 clonotypes in ibrutinib-treated CLL. Trimming took off 2 bases at V and 4 bases at J, with 12 bases between the two ends. The CDR3 totals 15 residues. The V gene's germline CDR1 is MNHNS and CDR2 SASEGT. General study points: T-cell clonality at baseline went above that of age-matched healthy donors and rose and fell with circulating CD8+ T-cell counts. Sampling times (in sustained-remission versus progressing patients) were not the same.

Generated by immunoSEQ multiplex PCR, the TCRdb table keeps only in-frame clones and is missing some. The sample lists roughly 50,000 clones; more than 55% were seen once. This clone has only a few counts. What it binds is not known. The TCR sequence derives from a human donor with chronic lymphocytic leukemia. The sequenced sample was PBMCs, obtained after 24 months of ibrutinib treatment. The chain recombines TRBV6-1 with TRBJ2-1, with D perhaps TRBD1 (6 bases). The CDR3 reads CASSEQVGAYNEQFF. The DNA for the CDR3 is TGTGCCAGCAGTGAACAGGTGGGGGCTTACAATGAGCAGTTCTTC.